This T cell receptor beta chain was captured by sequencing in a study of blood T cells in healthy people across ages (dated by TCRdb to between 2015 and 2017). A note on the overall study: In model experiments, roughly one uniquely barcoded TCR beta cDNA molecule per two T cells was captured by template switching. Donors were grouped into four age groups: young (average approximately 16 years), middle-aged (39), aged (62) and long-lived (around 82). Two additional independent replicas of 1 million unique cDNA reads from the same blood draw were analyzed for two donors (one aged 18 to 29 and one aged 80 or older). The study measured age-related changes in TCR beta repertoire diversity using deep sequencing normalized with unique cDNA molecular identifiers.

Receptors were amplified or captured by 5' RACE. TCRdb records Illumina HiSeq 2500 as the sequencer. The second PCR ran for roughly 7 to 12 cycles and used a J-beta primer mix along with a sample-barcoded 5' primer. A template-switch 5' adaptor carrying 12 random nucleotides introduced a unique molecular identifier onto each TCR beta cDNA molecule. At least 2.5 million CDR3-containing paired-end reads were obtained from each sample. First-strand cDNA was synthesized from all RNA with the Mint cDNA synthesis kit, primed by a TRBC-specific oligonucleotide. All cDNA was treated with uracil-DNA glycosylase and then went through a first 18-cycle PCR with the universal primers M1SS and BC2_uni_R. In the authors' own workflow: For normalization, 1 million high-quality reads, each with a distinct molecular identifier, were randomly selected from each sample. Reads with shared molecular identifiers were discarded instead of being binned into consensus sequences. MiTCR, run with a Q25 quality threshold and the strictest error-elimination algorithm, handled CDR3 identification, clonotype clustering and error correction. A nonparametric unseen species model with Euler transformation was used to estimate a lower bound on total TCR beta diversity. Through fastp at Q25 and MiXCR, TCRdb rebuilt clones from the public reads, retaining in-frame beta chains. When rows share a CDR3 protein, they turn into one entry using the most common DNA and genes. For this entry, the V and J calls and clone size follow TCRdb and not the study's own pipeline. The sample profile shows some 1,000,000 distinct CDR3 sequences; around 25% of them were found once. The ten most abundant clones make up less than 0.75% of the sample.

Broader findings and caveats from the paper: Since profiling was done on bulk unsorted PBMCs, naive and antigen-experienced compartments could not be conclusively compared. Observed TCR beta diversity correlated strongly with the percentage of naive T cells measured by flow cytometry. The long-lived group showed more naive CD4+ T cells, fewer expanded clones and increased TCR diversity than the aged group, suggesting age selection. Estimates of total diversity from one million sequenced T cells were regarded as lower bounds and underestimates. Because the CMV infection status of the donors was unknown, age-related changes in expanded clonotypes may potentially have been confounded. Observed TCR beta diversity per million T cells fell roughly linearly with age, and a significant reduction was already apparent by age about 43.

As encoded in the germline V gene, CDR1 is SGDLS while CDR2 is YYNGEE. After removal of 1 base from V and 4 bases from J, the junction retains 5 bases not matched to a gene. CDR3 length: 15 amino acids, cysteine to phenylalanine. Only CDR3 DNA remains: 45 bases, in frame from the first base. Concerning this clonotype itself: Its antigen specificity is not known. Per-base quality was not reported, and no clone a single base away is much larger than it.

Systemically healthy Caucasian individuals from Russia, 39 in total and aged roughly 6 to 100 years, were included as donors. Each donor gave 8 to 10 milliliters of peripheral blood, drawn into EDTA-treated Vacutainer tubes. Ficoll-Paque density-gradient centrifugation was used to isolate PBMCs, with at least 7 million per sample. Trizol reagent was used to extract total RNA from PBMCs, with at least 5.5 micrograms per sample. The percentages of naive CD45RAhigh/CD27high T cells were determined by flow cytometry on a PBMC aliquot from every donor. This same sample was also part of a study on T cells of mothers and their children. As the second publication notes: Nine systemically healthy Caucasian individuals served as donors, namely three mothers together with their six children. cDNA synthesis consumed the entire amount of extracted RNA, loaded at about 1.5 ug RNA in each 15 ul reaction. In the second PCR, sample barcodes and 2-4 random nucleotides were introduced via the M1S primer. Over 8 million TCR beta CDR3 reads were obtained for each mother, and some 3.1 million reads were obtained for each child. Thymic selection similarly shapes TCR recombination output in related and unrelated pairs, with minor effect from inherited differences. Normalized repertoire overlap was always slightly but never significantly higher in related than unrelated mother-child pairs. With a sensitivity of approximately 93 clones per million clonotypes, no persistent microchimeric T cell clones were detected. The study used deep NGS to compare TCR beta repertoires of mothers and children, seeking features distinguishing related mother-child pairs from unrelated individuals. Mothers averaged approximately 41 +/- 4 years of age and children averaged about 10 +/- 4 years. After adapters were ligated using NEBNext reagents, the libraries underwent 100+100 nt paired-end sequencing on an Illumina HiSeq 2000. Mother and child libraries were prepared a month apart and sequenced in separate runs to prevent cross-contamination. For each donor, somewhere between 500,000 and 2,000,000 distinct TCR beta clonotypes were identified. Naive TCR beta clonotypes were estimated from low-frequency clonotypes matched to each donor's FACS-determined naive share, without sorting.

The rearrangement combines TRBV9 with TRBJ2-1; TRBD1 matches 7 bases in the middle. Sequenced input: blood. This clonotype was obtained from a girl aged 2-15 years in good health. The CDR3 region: CASSVIGQDYNEQFF. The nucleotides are TGTGCCAGCAGCGTAATAGGACAGGATTACAATGAGCAGTTCTTC.